Shown below are 27 T cell receptor beta chains from a single sample sequenced in a study of early T cells in non-severe SARS-CoV-2 infection. One entry per CDR3 protein, called by TCRdb with MiXCR from the 5' RACE reads. The sample includes about 62,000 distinct CDR3 sequences, roughly a tenth of them seen just once. The sequencing sample was made of whole blood. The receptors come from an adult who was a healthcare worker with PCR-confirmed SARS-CoV-2 infection or an uninfected control (not recorded which).

In this sample, this clonotype turned up a few times. This chain links TRBV7-8 with TRBJ2-1, with 9 bases aligning to TRBD2. The germline CDR1 and CDR2 sequences are SGHVS and FQNEAQ. J was trimmed by 8 bases and V by 0 bases; bases with no gene match: 17. The CDR3 spans 19 residues. For the CDR3, the DNA is TGTGCCAGCAGCTTAGCCCTAGCGGGGACCACGCGGGGGGTCGATGAGCAGTTCTTC. Translation: CASSLALAGTTRGVDEQFF. The variable domain in full, completed from reference TRBV7-8 and TRBJ2-1, reads GAGVSQSPRYKVAKRGQDVALRCDPISGHVSLFWYQQALGQGPEFLTYFQNEAQLDKSGLPSDRFFAERPEGSVSTLKIQRTQQEDSAVYLCASSLALAGTTRGVDEQFFGPGTRLTVL.

This clonotype was counted a few times. This chain links TRBV7-8 with TRBJ2-3; D could derive from TRBD1 or TRBD2 (5 bases each). Trimming pared 5 bases from V and 5 bases from J, leaving 14 bases between. The germline gives CDR1 SGHVS, CDR2 FQNEAQ. The CDR3 is made up of 14 amino acids. For the CDR3, the DNA is TGTGCCAGCAGCACTGGGCCAGGGAGAGATACGCAGTATTTT. It encodes CASSTGPGRDTQYF.

The rearrangement uses TRBV5-1 and TRBJ2-3, with D maybe TRBD1 (6 bases). The CDR3 loop spans 17 amino acids. V dropped 0 bases and J dropped 4 bases, with 18 bases sitting between them. Looked up from germline, CDR1 is SGHRS and CDR2 is YFSETQ. The CDR3 DNA follows: TGCGCCAGCAGCTTGGTAGGACGGGCCTCAGGGGCAGATACGCAGTATTTT. As protein: CASSLVGRASGADTQYF.

There are a few counts of this clonotype. This sequence joins TRBV12-3 or TRBV12-4 and TRBJ2-5, with a weak D call TRBD1 (8 bases). Trimming took 3 bases from V and 2 from J, leaving 22 bases between them. This CDR3 is 18 amino acids long. CDR3 in amino acids: CASSLVLQGAGAQETQYF. The CDR3 DNA reads TGTGCCAGCAGTTTGGTACTTCAGGGGGCGGGGGCTCAAGAGACCCAGTACTTC.

This clonotype was observed a few times. V and J are TRBV27 and TRBJ2-3, with TRBD2 matching over 8 bases. The junction had 6 bases not matched to a gene; V was cut back by 5 bases and J by 2 bases. This CDR3 comprises 15 residues. Germline V gene sequence: CDR1 MNHEY, CDR2 SMNVEV (reference sequence). The CDR3 loop is CASSPRAGATDTQYF. The CDR3 DNA is TGTGCCAGCAGTCCCCGAGCGGGGGCCACAGATACGCAGTATTTT.

The chain carries TRBV11-3 and TRBJ1-1, with D tentatively TRBD1 (5 bases). V lost 4 bases and J 0 bases, leaving 12 bases between the germline ends. The CDR3 is 15 residues long. Germline loops: CDR1 SGHNT, CDR2 YENEEA. The DNA for the CDR3 is TGTGCCAGCAGCTCCTCCGGGACGTTGAACACTGAAGCTTTCTTT. This codes for CASSSSGTLNTEAFF. Filled out from reference TRBV11-3 and TRBJ1-1, the complete variable domain reads EAGVVQSPRYKIIEKKQPVAFWCNPISGHNTLYWYLQNLGQGPELLIRYENEEAVDDSQLPKDRFSAERLKGVDSTLKIQPAELGDSAVYLCASSSSGTLNTEAFFGQGTRLTVV.

This rearrangement joins TRBV5-1 to TRBJ2-1, with D perhaps being TRBD1 or TRBD2 (5 bases each). Germline CDR1 is SGHRS and CDR2 is YFSETQ. Trimming took 4 bases from V and 5 from J, leaving 10 bases between them. The CDR3 spans 13 residues. The CDR3 DNA is TGCGCCAGCAGCCCTAGAGGGGACAATGAGCAGTTCTTC. Its translation: CASSPRGDNEQFF. Based on the CDR3 plus reference TRBV5-1 and TRBJ2-1, the full variable domain is KAGVTQTPRYLIKTRGQQVTLSCSPISGHRSVSWYQQTPGQGLQFLFEYFSETQRNKGNFPGRFSGRQFSNSRSEMNVSTLELGDSALYLCASSPRGDNEQFFGPGTRLTVL.

The rearrangement joins TRBV11-2 to TRBJ2-1, with 8 bases aligning to TRBD1. With 1 base clipped from V and 7 bases from J, the junction kept 9 bases outside the gene matches. This CDR3 region has 16 residues. Germline CDR1 is SGHAT and CDR2 is FQNNGV. The DNA for the CDR3 is TGTGCCAGCAGCTTAGGGACAGGGAGGATAAGGAATGAGCAGTTCTTC. Encoded protein: CASSLGTGRIRNEQFF.

J is TRBJ2-2 and V is TRBV11-2; 7 bases match TRBD2. Losses at the gene ends were 5 bases for V and 2 bases for J; bases not matched to a gene: 2. Germline V gene data show CDR1 as SGHAT and CDR2 as FQNNGV. This CDR3 is built from 14 residues. CDR3 loop: CASSAGDNTGELFF. CDR3 DNA sequence: TGTGCCAGCAGCGCGGGGGACAACACCGGGGAGCTGTTTTTT.

This clonotype showed up many times. CDR3 sequence reads: CASSQVGNTIYF. In nucleotides, the CDR3 is TGCGCCAGCAGCCAAGTAGGGAACACCATATATTTT. The chain uses TRBV4-1 and TRBJ1-3, with D unclear. Trimming took off 1 base at V and 7 bases at J, with 5 bases between the two ends. Germline V gene data show CDR1 as MGHRA and CDR2 as YSYEKL. This CDR3 has 12 amino acids.

The chain employs TRBV12-3 or TRBV12-4 and TRBJ1-5; 8 bases line up with TRBD1. V shed 5 bases and J 7 bases; nucleotides not matched to a gene: 7. This CDR3 comprises 14 residues. CDR3 protein: CASSADRVWQPQHF. CDR3 sequence (DNA): TGTGCCAGCAGTGCGGACAGGGTATGGCAGCCCCAGCATTTT.

In its sample, this clonotype was seen many times. This chain joins TRBV7-6 and TRBJ2-1; 8 bases line up with TRBD1. J was trimmed by 4 bases and V by 1 base; bases with no gene match: 6. Per the germline V gene, CDR1 is SGHVS and CDR2 is FNYEAQ. This CDR3 is built from 16 residues. DNA of the CDR3: TGTGCCAGCAGCTTAGAGGCAGGGGGCCGATACAATGAGCAGTTCTTC. Encoded protein: CASSLEAGGRYNEQFF.

This chain connects TRBV5-5 to TRBJ2-7; 7 nucleotides align to TRBD2. This CDR3 spans 14 amino acids. The junction had 9 bases not matched to a gene; V was cut back by 4 bases and J by 5 bases. CDR1 SGHKS and CDR2 YYEKEE come from the germline V gene (reference sequence). The CDR3 coding sequence is TGTGCCAGCAGCAGTCCGGGAGGTGGTAACGAGCAGTACGTC. As protein: CASSSPGGGNEQYV.

This clonotype was found many times. The chain is built from TRBV30 and TRBJ2-2, with no clear D. The CDR3 length is 11 residues. Per the germline V gene, CDR1 is GTSNPN and CDR2 is SVGIG (reference sequence). V gave up 5 bases and J gave up 5 bases, with 6 bases separating them. CDR3 DNA sequence: TGTGCCTGGGGCTGGACCGGGGAGCTGTTTTTT. The encoded protein is CAWGWTGELFF. Full variable domain (rest looked up from reference TRBV30 and TRBJ2-2): SQTIHQWPATLVQPVGSPLSLECTVEGTSNPNLYWYRQAAGRGLQLLFYSVGIGQISSEVPQNLSASRPQDRQFILSSKKLLLSDSGFYLCAWGWTGELFFGEGSRLTVL.

In its sample, this clonotype was seen a few times. The genes are TRBV24-1 and TRBJ2-2, with TRBD1 as a possible D gene (6 bases). The V end lost 9 bases, the J end lost 4 bases, and 14 bases lay between the germline ends. This CDR3 comprises 14 residues. Germline CDR1 KGHDR, CDR2 SFDVKD. For the CDR3, the DNA is TGTGCCACCGCCGGGGACATCACCACCGGGGAGCTGTTTTTT. Residues: CATAGDITTGELFF.

In its sample, this clonotype was seen many times. This chain connects TRBV6-1 to TRBJ2-7; 9 nucleotides agree with TRBD1. The CDR3 spans 16 residues. V lost 6 bases to trimming and J lost 3 bases; unmatched junction nucleotides: 12. Germline CDR1 MNHNS, CDR2 SASEGT. The CDR3 DNA reads TGTGCCAGCAGCGGTTGGCAACCGGGACAGGGCTACGAGCAGTACGTC. Translated, it gives CASSGWQPGQGYEQYV.

The V gene is TRBV10-3, the J gene TRBJ1-5, with no clear D. The CDR3 sequence is 13 residues long. The germline gives CDR1 ENHRY, CDR2 SYGVKD. V lost 6 bases and J lost 5, with 11 bases in between. CDR3 sequence reads: CAISLGLDQPQHF. DNA of the CDR3: TGTGCCATCAGCCTAGGGCTAGATCAGCCCCAGCATTTT.

This rearrangement joins TRBV12-3 or TRBV12-4 to TRBJ2-3; a weak D match, TRBD2 (6 bases). This CDR3 contains 15 residues. V lost 3 bases to trimming and J lost 3 bases, with 13 bases between them. CDR3 DNA sequence: TGTGCCAGCAGTTTCCAGGGTGCGGGGACAGATACGCAGTATTTT. Its translation: CASSFQGAGTDTQYF.

The chain recombines TRBV7-6 with TRBJ2-3, with 8 bases that match TRBD2. The CDR3 spans 17 residues. V lost 2 bases to trimming and J lost 4 bases; unmatched junction nucleotides: 11. Germline V CDR1 and CDR2: SGHVS, FNYEAQ. The DNA for the CDR3 is TGTGCCAGCAGCTTACGGATCCGGGGGGGCCGATCAGATACGCAGTATTTT. This translates into CASSLRIRGGRSDTQYF.

Here the CDR3 reads CSASYLGVNEQFF. The DNA of the CDR3 is TGCAGTGCTAGCTACTTGGGGGTTAATGAGCAGTTCTTC. The V call is TRBV20-1, the J call TRBJ2-1, with D possibly being TRBD1 or TRBD2 (5 bases each). Germline CDR1 is DFQATT and CDR2 is SNEGSKA (reference sequence). This CDR3 has 13 amino acids. Trimming cost V 3 bases and J 7 bases, with 13 bases left between them.

This clonotype was seen a handful of times. The chain recombines TRBV11-3 with TRBJ2-3, with a possible D match to TRBD1 (6 bases). Deletions cut 5 bases from V and 2 bases from J, with 11 bases between. CDR3 size: 14 residues. CDR1 is SGHNT and CDR2 is YENEEA in the germline V gene. The CDR3 region is CASSHRQDTDTQYF. CDR3 nucleotide sequence: TGTGCCAGCAGCCATCGACAGGACACAGATACGCAGTATTTT.

The V gene is TRBV12-3 or TRBV12-4, the J gene TRBJ1-1; possibly TRBD1 for D (5 bases). The V end was cut by 2 bases, the J end by 5 bases, with 15 bases between. The CDR3 contains 15 residues. As DNA, the CDR3 is TGTGCCAGCAGTTTACAGGGATGGGGTGGTACTGAAGCTTTCTTT. Its protein is CASSLQGWGGTEAFF.

The V and J genes are TRBV27 and TRBJ1-1; possibly TRBD1 for D (6 bases). V shed 5 bases and J shed 2 bases, with 18 bases lying between them. The CDR3 is 16 residues long. Germline CDR1 reads MNHEY; CDR2 reads SMNVEV (reference sequence). The CDR3 loop reads CASSRQIWGANTEAFF. In DNA form, the CDR3 reads TGTGCCAGCAGTCGCCAAATTTGGGGGGCTAACACTGAAGCTTTCTTT.

This chain joins TRBV28 and TRBJ2-3; 9 nucleotides agree with TRBD2. CDR3 length: 17 amino acids. Germline trimming cut 6 bases from V and 2 bases from J; bases unmatched to any gene: 12. CDR1 is MDHEN and CDR2 is SYDVKM in the germline V gene. CDR3 region: CASRVLERGDLTDTQYF. The CDR3 nucleotides read TGTGCCAGCAGGGTTCTCGAGCGGGGGGACCTCACAGATACGCAGTATTTT.

This clonotype was seen only a few times. This chain joins TRBV7-8 and TRBJ2-6, with D maybe TRBD2 (6 bases). The germline gives CDR1 SGHVS, CDR2 FQNEAQ. The V end lost 5 bases, the J end lost 0 bases, and 8 bases lay between the germline ends. CDR3 size: 15 residues. CDR3 protein: CASSPRGSGANVLTF. CDR3 coding DNA: TGTGCCAGCAGCCCGCGGGGCTCTGGGGCCAACGTCCTGACTTTC.

V and J are TRBV5-6 and TRBJ1-5; D gene ambiguous. Germline V gene data show CDR1 as SGHDT and CDR2 as YYEEEE. This CDR3 has 14 amino acids. Trimming removed 0 bases from V and 0 bases from J, with 4 bases in between. In nucleotides, the CDR3 is TGTGCCAGCAGCTTGGGGATTAGCAATCAGCCCCAGCATTTT. Its protein is CASSLGISNQPQHF.

This clonotype has at least ten counts. The chain carries TRBV19 and TRBJ2-3; 11 bases match TRBD2. This CDR3 is 16 amino acids long. Germline values: CDR1 LNHDA, CDR2 SQIVND (reference sequence). Trimming cost V 5 bases and J 8 bases; bases outside gene matches: 12. The CDR3 coding sequence is TGTGCCAGTAGTGCGTTGACTAGCGGGACATATAGTACGCAGTATTTT. Protein: CASSALTSGTYSTQYF.